The TCR beta chain described here comes from a study of blood T cell repertoires in COVID-19. Study-level information: Samples taken during acute and convalescent COVID-19 were collected in the United States, Italy and Spain. Sources were T cells, B-cell-depleted T cells, or PBMCs; the material itself was cDNA or gDNA.

Source study methods: Amplification from reference gene primers served as the basis for estimated nucleated cell counts. Repertoires were generated with immunoSEQ multiplex PCR, while TCRdb's copy carries only in-frame clones and drops some. Clonal size and the V and J genes are those of that table, whereas D and trimming came from the DNA. The profile covers some 300,000 clones, with around four fifths appearing a single time and around 3.7% taken by the ten largest. This CDR3 has 13 residues. Germline lookup yields CDR1 GTSNPN and CDR2 SVGIG (reference sequence). The trim removed 5 bases at V and 9 bases at J, leaving 3 bases unmatched. This clone has a single count.

The sequence derives from a woman in her forties or fifties with active or convalescent COVID-19. This chain joins TRBV30 and TRBJ2-1, with TRBD2 matching over 14 bases. The sample comprised peripheral blood. The CDR3 protein is CAWDGTSGSEQFF. CDR3 DNA sequence: TGTGCCTGGGATGGGACTAGCGGGAGTGAGCAGTTCTTC.